This T cell receptor (beta chain) came from a study of T cell responses to AZD1222 COVID-19 vaccine (dated by TCRdb to about 2021). With regard to the full study: AZD1222 recipients whose second dose came at about 4 weeks and those whose second dose came at about 12 weeks were combined into one group, since spike-specific TCR depth and breadth did not differ between the two schedules. Trial participants were enrolled into age subgroups of 18-55, 56-69 and 70-plus years, which contained about 150, 27 and 61 TCR-sequenced participants, respectively. TCR sequencing was performed for roughly 250 trial participants, of whom about 200 were given two doses of AZD1222 and around 25 were given two doses of MenACWY control vaccine. What the authors observed across the whole study: Only a handful of AZD1222 recipients were SARS-CoV-2 seropositive at baseline, limiting conclusions about previously exposed vaccinees. After two AZD1222 doses, spike-specific TCR breadth and depth were significantly higher than at day 0 and than in MenACWY recipients. In the small 56-69-year group, the increase in depth fell short of significance, most likely because of low power. Vaccine-associated CD4 TCRs spanned the whole spike protein, with dominant responses in regions 160-218 and 743-854. Because no day 14 peak-response samples were available, repertoires were characterized only after the peak T cell response. Nearly half of unique spike-specific TCRs reportedly recognized epitopes outside regions mutated in the B.1.351 and B.1.1.7 variants. Participants were mostly white British and included more females than males, and it was suggested by the authors that clonal diversity may have been underestimated.

The CDR3 regions of human TCRbeta chains were analyzed by immunosequencing. Turning to the authors' computational methods: TCRs in the repertoires were compared against a reference library of SARS-CoV-2-specific TCRs that had been generated with the MIRA antigen-specificity platform. Breadth was defined as the fraction of unique TCRs that were SARS-CoV-2-associated, and depth was defined as the fraction of total T cells that were SARS-CoV-2-associated. Using the MIRA data, every spike-specific TCR was mapped to the spike region that the TCR reacted to and assigned to either a CD4 or a CD8 class. Log10-transformed breadth and depth values were compared by one-way ANOVA with Sidak's multiple comparisons tests. The source is immuneACCESS, and TCRdb retained only in-frame sequences with V and J called. Part of the clones is not carried over; for the studies checked, unresolved V genes explain less than half of this, and the remainder is unexplained. V and J calls and clone size follow that table, whereas D and trimming were derived from the DNA. This sample gives tens of thousands of clones in total; 85% to 95% of them show up just once. 7.5% to 10% of the sample is held by the ten biggest clonotypes.

The sample's time point label, decoded: baseline before first vaccination. Vaccinee samples came from UK trials COV001 and COV002, including a single-blind randomized controlled phase 2/3 trial of AZD1222 (ChAdOx1 nCoV-19) in healthy adults. For TCRbeta chain sequencing, PBMC samples were collected from trial participants at day 0 and at day 28 after the second dose. As concerns this clone: Its antigen target is currently unknown. Base-call qualities are not available, and no considerably larger clone is one nucleotide away.

There are 13 amino acids in the CDR3, from cysteine to phenylalanine inclusive. The CDR3 DNA has 39 bases and is translated from base 1. V is pared back by 6 bases and J by 1 base, with 9 bases lying between the germline termini. Here the chain combines TRBV12-3 or TRBV12-4 and TRBJ2-5; perhaps TRBD2 is the D gene, with 5 bases matching. The source is an adult in good health. The material was peripheral blood, obtained on day 0 of AZD1222 vaccination. The CDR3 reads as follows: CASSLAVQETQYF. The bases are TGTGCCAGCAGCCTAGCAGTCCAAGAGACCCAGTACTTC.